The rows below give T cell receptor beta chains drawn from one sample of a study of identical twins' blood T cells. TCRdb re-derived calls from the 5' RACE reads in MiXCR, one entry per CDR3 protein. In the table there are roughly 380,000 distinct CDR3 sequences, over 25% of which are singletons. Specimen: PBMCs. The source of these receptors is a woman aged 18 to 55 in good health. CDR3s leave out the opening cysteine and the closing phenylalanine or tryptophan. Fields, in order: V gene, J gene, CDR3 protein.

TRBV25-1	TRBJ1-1	ASKTGGKGEAF
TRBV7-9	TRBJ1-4	ASSGRGGPNEKLF
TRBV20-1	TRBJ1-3	SASMSPSGNTIY
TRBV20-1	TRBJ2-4	SAESGEAKNIQY
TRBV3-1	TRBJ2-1	ASSQDLGEGWDEQF
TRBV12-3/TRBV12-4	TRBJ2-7	ASRGTLYEQY
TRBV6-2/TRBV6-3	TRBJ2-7	ASSTLVQRGLNSYEQY
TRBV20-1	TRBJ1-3	SSSGAPAGNTIY
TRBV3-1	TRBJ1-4	ASSQQTESNEKLF
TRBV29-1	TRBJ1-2	SVEDGRVGYT